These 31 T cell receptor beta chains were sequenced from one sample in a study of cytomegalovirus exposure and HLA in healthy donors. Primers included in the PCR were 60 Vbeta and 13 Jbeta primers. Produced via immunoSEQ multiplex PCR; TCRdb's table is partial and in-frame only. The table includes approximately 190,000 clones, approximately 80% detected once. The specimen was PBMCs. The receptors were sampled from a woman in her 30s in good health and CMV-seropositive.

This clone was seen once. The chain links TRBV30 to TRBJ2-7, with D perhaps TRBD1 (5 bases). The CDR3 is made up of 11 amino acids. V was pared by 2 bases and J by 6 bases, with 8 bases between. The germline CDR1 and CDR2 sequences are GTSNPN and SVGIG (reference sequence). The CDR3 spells CAWSIRGEQYF. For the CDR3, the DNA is TGTGCCTGGAGTATAAGGGGCGAGCAGTACTTC.

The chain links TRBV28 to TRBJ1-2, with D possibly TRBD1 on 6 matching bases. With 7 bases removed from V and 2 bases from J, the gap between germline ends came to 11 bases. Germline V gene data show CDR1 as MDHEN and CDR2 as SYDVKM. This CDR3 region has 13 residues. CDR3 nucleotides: TGTGCCAGCAATCCCGACAGGAACTATGGCTACACCTTC. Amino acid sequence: CASNPDRNYGYTF.

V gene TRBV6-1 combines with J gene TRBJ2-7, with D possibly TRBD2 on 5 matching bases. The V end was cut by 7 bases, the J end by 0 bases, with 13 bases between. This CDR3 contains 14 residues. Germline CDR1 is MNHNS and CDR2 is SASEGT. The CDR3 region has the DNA TGTGCCAGCACCGACGGAGGAGACTCCTACGAGCAGTACTTC. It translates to CASTDGGDSYEQYF.

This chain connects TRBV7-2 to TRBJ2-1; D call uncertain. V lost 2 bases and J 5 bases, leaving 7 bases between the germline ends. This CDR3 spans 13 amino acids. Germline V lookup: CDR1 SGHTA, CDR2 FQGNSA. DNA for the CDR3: TGTGCCAGCAGCTTAAACGCAGACAATGAGCAGTTCTTC. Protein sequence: CASSLNADNEQFF.

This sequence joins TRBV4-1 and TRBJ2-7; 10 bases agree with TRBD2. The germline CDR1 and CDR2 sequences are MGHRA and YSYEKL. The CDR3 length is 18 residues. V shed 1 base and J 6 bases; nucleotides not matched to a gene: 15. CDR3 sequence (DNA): TGCGCCAGCAGCCAAGTACGGCTAGCGGGAGCTAGACGTCGCGAGCAGTACTTC. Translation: CASSQVRLAGARRREQYF.

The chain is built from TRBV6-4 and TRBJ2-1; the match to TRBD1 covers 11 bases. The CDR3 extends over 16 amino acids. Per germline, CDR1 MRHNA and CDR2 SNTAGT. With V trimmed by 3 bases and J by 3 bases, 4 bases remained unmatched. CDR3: CASSESGTGGYNEQFF. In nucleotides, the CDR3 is TGTGCCAGCAGTGAATCCGGGACAGGGGGCTACAATGAGCAGTTCTTC.

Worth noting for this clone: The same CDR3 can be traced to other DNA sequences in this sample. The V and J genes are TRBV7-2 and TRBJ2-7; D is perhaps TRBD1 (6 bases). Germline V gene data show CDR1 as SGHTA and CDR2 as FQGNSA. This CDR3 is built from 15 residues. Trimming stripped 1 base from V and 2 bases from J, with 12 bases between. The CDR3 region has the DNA TGTGCCAGCAGCTTAGGGGGCAGGGGTACCTACGAGCAGTACTTC. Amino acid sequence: CASSLGGRGTYEQYF.

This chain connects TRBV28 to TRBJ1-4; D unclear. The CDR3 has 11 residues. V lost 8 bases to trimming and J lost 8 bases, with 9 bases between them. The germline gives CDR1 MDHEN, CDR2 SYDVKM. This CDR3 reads CASGETEKLFF. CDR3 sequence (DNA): TGTGCCAGCGGAGAGACCGAAAAACTGTTTTTT.

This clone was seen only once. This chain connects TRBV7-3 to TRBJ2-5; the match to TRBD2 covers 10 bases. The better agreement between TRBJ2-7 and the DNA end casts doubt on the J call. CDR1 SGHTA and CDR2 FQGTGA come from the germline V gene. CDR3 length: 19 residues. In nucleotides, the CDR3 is TGTGCCAGCAGCTCGTCGTCCCCGAGGGTAGCGGGAGGAAAGTACGAGCAGTACTTC. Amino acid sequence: CASSSSSPRVAGGKYEQYF.

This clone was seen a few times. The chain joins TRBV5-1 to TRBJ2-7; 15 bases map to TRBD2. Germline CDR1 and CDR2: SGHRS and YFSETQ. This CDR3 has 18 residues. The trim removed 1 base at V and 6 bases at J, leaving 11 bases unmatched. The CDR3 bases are TGCGCCAGCAGCTTGTCTGGGTCTCCGGGACTAGCGGGGGGCGAGCAGTACTTC. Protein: CASSLSGSPGLAGGEQYF.

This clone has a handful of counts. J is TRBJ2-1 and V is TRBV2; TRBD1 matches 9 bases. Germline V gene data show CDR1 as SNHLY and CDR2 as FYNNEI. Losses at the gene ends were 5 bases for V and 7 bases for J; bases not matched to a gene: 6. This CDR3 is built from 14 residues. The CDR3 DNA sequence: TGTGCCAGCAGTCTGCGGGACAGGGTAAATGAGCAGTTCTTC. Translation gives CASSLRDRVNEQFF.

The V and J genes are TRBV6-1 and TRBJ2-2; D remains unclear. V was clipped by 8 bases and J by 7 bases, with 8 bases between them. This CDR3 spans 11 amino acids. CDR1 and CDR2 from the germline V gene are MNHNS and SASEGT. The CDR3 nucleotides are TGTGCCAGCGCGGTCTACGGGGAGCTGTTTTTT. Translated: CASAVYGELFF.

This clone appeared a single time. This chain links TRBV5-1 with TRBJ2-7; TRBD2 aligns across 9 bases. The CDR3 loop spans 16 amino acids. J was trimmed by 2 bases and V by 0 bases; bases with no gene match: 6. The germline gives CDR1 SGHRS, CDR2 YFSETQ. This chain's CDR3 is CASSLEGGRATYEQYF. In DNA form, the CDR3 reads TGCGCCAGCAGCTTGGAGGGCGGGAGGGCTACCTACGAGCAGTACTTC.

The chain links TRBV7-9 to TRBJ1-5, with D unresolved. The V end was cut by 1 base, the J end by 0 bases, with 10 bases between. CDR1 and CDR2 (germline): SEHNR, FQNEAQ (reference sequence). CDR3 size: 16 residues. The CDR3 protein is CASSLGAGSSNQPQHF. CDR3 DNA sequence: TGTGCCAGCAGCTTAGGAGCCGGGAGTAGCAATCAGCCCCAGCATTTT.

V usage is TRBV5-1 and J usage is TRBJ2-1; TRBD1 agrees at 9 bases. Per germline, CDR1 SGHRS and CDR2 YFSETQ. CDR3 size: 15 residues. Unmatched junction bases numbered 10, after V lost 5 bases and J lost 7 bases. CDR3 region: CASRQQTGTGNEQFF. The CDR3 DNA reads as TGCGCCAGCAGACAACAAACCGGGACAGGGAATGAGCAGTTCTTC.

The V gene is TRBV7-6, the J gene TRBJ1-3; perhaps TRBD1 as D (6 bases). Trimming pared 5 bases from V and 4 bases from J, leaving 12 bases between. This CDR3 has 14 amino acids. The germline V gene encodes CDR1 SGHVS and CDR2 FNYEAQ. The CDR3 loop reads CASSLPDSGNTIYF. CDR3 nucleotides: TGTGCCAGCAGCCTGCCGGACAGCGGAAACACCATATATTTT.

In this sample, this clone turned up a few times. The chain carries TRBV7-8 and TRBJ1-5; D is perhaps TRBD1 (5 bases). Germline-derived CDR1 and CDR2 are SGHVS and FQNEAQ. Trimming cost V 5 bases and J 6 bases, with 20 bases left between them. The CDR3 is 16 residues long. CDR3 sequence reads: CASSPGGAGWLQPQHF. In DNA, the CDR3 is TGTGCCAGCAGCCCCGGAGGGGCAGGATGGCTTCAGCCCCAGCATTTT.

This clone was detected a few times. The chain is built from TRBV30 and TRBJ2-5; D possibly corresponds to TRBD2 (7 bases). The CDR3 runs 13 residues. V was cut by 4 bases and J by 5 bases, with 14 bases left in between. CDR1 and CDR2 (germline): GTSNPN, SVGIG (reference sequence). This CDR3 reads CAWTGGGEETQYF. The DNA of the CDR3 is TGTGCCTGGACGGGGGGCGGGGAGGAGACCCAGTACTTC. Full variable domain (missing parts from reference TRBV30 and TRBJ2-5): SQTIHQWPATLVQPVGSPLSLECTVEGTSNPNLYWYRQAAGRGLQLLFYSVGIGQISSEVPQNLSASRPQDRQFILSSKKLLLSDSGFYLCAWTGGGEETQYFGPGTRLLVL.

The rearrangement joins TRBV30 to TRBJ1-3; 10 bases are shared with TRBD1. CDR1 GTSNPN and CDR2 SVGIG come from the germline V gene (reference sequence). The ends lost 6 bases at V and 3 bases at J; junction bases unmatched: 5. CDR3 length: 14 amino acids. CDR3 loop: CACGTGVVGNTIYF. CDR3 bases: TGTGCCTGTGGGACAGGGGTAGTTGGAAACACCATATATTTT.

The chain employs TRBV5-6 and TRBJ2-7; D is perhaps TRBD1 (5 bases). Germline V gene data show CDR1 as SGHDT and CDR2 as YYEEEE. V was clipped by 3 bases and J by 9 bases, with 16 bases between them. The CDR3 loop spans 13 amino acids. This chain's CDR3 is CASSSLQGVGQYF. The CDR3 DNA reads TGTGCCAGCAGCTCGCTCCAGGGCGTGGGGCAGTACTTC.

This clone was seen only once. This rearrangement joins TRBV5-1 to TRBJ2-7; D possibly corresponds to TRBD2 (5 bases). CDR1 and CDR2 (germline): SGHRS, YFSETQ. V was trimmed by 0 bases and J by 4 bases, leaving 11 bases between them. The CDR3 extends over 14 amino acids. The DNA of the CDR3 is TGCGCCAGCAGCTTGGCGGGGAAAGGGTACGAGCAGTACTTC. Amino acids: CASSLAGKGYEQYF. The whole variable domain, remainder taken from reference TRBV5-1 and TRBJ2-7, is KAGVTQTPRYLIKTRGQQVTLSCSPISGHRSVSWYQQTPGQGLQFLFEYFSETQRNKGNFPGRFSGRQFSNSRSEMNVSTLELGDSALYLCASSLAGKGYEQYFGPGTRLTVT.

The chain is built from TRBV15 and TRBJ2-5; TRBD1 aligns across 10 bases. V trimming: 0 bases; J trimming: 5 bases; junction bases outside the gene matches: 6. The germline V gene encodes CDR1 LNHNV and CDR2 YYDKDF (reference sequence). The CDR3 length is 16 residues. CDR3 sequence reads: CATSRDRDRGLETQYF. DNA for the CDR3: TGTGCCACCAGCAGAGATCGCGACAGGGGGCTTGAGACCCAGTACTTC. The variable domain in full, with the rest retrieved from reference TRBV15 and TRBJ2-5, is DAMVIQNPRYQVTQFGKPVTLSCSQTLNHNVMYWYQQKSSQAPKLLFHYYDKDFNNEADTPDNFQSRRPNTSFCFLDIRSPGLGDTAMYLCATSRDRDRGLETQYFGPGTRLLVL.

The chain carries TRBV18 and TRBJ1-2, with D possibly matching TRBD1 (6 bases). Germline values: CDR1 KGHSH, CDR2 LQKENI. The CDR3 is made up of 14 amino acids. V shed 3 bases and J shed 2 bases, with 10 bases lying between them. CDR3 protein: CASSPQGQNYGYTF. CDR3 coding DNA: TGTGCCAGCTCACCGCAAGGACAGAACTATGGCTACACCTTC.

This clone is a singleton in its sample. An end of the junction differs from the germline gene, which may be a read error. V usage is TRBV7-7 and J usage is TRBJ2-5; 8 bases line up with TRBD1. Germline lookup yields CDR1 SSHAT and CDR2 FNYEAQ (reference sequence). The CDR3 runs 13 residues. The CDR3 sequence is CASSLGQEETQYF. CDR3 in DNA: TGTGCTAGCAGCTTGGGACAGGAAGAGACCCAGTACTTC.

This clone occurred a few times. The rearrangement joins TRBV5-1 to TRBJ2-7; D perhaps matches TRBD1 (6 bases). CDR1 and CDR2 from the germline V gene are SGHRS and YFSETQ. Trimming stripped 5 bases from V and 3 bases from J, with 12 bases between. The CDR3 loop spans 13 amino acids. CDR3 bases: TGCGCCAGCAGGCAGGGGTCCCTCTACGAGCAGTACTTC. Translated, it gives CASRQGSLYEQYF.

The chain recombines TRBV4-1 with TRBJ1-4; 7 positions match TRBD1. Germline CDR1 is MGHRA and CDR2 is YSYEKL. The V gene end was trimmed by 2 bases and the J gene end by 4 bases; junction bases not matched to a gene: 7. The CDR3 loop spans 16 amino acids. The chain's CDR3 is CASSQLGRQGNEKLFF. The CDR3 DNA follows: TGCGCCAGCAGCCAATTAGGGAGACAGGGTAATGAAAAACTGTTTTTT.

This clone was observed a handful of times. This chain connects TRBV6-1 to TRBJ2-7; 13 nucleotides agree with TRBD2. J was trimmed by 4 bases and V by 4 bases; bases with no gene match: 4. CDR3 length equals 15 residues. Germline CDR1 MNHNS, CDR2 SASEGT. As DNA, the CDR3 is TGTGCCAGCAGTGTGGGGACTAGCGGGAAGTACGAGCAGTACTTC. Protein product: CASSVGTSGKYEQYF.

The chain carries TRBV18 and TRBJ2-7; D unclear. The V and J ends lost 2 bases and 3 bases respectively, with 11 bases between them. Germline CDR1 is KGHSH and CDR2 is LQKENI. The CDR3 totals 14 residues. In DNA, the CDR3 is TGTGCCAGCTCACCAGAGCCTCGCCTCTACGAGCAGTACTTC. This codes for CASSPEPRLYEQYF. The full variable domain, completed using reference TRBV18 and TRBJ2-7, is NAGVMQNPRHLVRRRGQEARLRCSPMKGHSHVYWYRQLPEEGLKFMVYLQKENIIDESGMPKERFSAEFPKEGPSILRIQQVVRGDSAAYFCASSPEPRLYEQYFGPGTRLTVT.

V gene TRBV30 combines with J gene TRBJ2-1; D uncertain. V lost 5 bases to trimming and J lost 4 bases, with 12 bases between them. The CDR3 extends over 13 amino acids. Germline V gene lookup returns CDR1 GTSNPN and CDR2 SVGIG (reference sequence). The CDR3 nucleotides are TGTGCCTGGCGCATGACTGGTTACAATGAGCAGTTCTTC. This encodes CAWRMTGYNEQFF.

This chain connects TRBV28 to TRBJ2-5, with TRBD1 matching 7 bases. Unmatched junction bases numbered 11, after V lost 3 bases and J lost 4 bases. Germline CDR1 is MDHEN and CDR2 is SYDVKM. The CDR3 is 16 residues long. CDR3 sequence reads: CASSFSGTAGRETQYF. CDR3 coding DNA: TGTGCCAGCAGTTTTAGTGGGACAGCAGGAAGAGAGACCCAGTACTTC.

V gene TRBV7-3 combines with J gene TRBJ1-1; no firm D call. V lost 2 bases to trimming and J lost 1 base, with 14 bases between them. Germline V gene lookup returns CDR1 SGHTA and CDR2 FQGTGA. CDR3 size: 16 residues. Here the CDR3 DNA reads TGTGCCAGCAGCTTATTTGCGGTGGTCAGGAACACTGAAGCTTTCTTT. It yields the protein CASSLFAVVRNTEAFF.